This entry lists 25 T cell receptor beta chains sequenced from one sample in a study of T cell repertoires in cytomegalovirus infection. From the reads, TCRdb called clonotypes with MiXCR, one entry per CDR3 protein. The sample shows hundreds of thousands of distinct CDR3 sequences, approximately 24% of them seen only once. The sequencing input was CD8+ T cells from PBMCs. These receptor sequences come from a human donor in good health (CMV status not recorded). Some clones in this sample may be carry-over from other donors' samples.

This clonotype occurred a few times. The J gene is TRBJ1-1, the V gene TRBV27, with D maybe TRBD1 (5 bases). V shed 2 bases and J shed 1 base, with 8 bases lying between them. Germline V gene sequence: CDR1 MNHEY, CDR2 SMNVEV (reference sequence). The CDR3 is made up of 14 amino acids. Here the CDR3 reads CASSLKGANTEAFF. Here the CDR3 DNA reads TGTGCCAGCAGTTTAAAAGGGGCGAACACTGAAGCTTTCTTT.

This clonotype turned up a few times. The CDR3 nucleotides are TGCAGTGCTAGAGAAGAATGGGGCTTTTACACCGGGGAGCTGTTTTTT. Amino acid sequence: CSAREEWGFYTGELFF. The chain joins TRBV20-1 to TRBJ2-2, with a weak D call TRBD1 (5 bases). The CDR3 sequence is 16 residues long. Per germline, CDR1 DFQATT and CDR2 SNEGSKA (reference sequence). Trimming shortened V by 0 bases and J by 3 bases, and 14 bases separated the two germline ends.

The chain carries TRBV7-4 and TRBJ2-1, with D possibly TRBD2 on 7 matching bases. Germline CDR1 reads SGHVT; CDR2 reads SQSDAQ. V shed 5 bases and J shed 2 bases, with 19 bases lying between them. The CDR3 runs to 17 residues. CDR3 sequence: CASSQRGAGAPYNEQFF. Here the CDR3 DNA reads TGTGCCAGCAGCCAGAGAGGGGCGGGGGCCCCCTACAATGAGCAGTTCTTC.

This chain links TRBV19 with TRBJ1-5, with 7 bases matching TRBD1. This CDR3 is built from 15 residues. CDR1 is LNHDA and CDR2 is SQIVND in the germline V gene (reference sequence). Trimming took 3 bases from V and 3 from J; bases not matched to a gene: 5. The CDR3 nucleotides are TGTGCCAGTAGTATTTGGGACAGTTCCAATCAGCCCCAGCATTTT. Translation gives CASSIWDSSNQPQHF.

The J gene is TRBJ2-1, the V gene TRBV7-2, with 7 nucleotides matching TRBD1. V lost 0 bases to trimming and J lost 8 bases; unmatched junction nucleotides: 19. Germline CDR1 reads SGHTA; CDR2 reads FQGNSA. This CDR3 has 19 amino acids. The CDR3 DNA follows: TGTGCCAGCAGCTTAGCCCTCTTAGAACAGGGGTATGCACGGGATGAGCAGTTCTTC. This codes for CASSLALLEQGYARDEQFF.

The CDR3 here is CASSYSTWGLEGTEGYTF. In nucleotides, the CDR3 is TGTGCCAGCAGTTACTCGACTTGGGGGCTCGAGGGAACAGAAGGCTACACCTTC. The chain carries TRBV6-5 and TRBJ1-2; D is possibly TRBD1 (6 bases). Trimming shortened V by 0 bases and J by 8 bases, and 25 bases separated the two germline ends. The CDR3 is 18 amino acids. Germline CDR1 MNHEY, CDR2 SVGAGI.

This clonotype showed up just a few times. V usage is TRBV20-1 and J usage is TRBJ1-1, with unresolved D. This CDR3 is built from 14 residues. Trimming removed 6 bases from V and 3 bases from J, with 17 bases in between. CDR1 and CDR2 from the germline V gene are DFQATT and SNEGSKA (reference sequence). This CDR3 reads CSALQRTPYTEAFF. The CDR3 region has the DNA TGCAGTGCCCTACAGAGAACCCCGTACACTGAAGCTTTCTTT.

This clonotype was seen once. J is TRBJ2-1 and V is TRBV27, with TRBD2 as a possible D gene (5 bases). Trimming stripped 5 bases from V and 9 bases from J, with 14 bases between. Germline assignment: CDR1 MNHEY and CDR2 SMNVEV (reference sequence). The CDR3 sequence is 13 residues long. The CDR3 loop is CASSDRGVGEQFF. CDR3 coding DNA: TGTGCCAGCAGTGATCGGGGAGTCGGTGAGCAGTTCTTC.

This clonotype showed up just a few times. The rearrangement links TRBV28 to TRBJ1-1; D remains ambiguous. Germline CDR1 MDHEN, CDR2 SYDVKM. The length of the CDR3 is 12 residues. V dropped 2 bases and J dropped 6 bases, with 7 bases sitting between them. This CDR3 reads CASSLKGSEAFF. CDR3 coding DNA: TGTGCCAGCAGTTTAAAGGGATCTGAAGCTTTCTTT.

V and J are TRBV19 and TRBJ2-3; the match to TRBD2 covers 7 bases. The germline V gene encodes CDR1 LNHDA and CDR2 SQIVND (reference sequence). Losses at the gene ends were 2 bases for V and 4 bases for J; bases not matched to a gene: 6. This CDR3 spans 15 amino acids. The CDR3 spells CASSIRAGIADTQYF. Written as DNA, the CDR3 is TGTGCCAGTAGTATACGAGCGGGGATAGCAGATACGCAGTATTTT.

The chain uses TRBV5-6 and TRBJ2-7, with D perhaps matching TRBD1 or TRBD2 (6 bases each). The V end was cut by 4 bases, the J end by 4 bases, with 15 bases between. CDR3 length: 14 amino acids. Germline-derived CDR1 and CDR2 are SGHDT and YYEEEE. The CDR3 sequence is CASSTGGGAYEQYV. The DNA for the CDR3 is TGTGCCAGCAGCACCGGAGGGGGAGCATACGAGCAGTACGTC.

This clonotype was counted ten times or more. The rearrangement joins TRBV7-2 to TRBJ2-5; a possible D gene is TRBD1 (7 bases). The germline gives CDR1 SGHTA, CDR2 FQGNSA. Trimming cost V 8 bases and J 5 bases, with 18 bases left between them. The length of the CDR3 is 14 residues. For the CDR3, the DNA is TGTGCCAGCCGTCCGACAGGGACTGACGAGACCCAGTACTTC. Protein sequence: CASRPTGTDETQYF.

This clonotype was counted between two and nine times. The genes are TRBV7-2 and TRBJ2-7; 9 bases are shared with TRBD1. The CDR3 length is 14 residues. Germline V gene sequence: CDR1 SGHTA, CDR2 FQGNSA. V shed 1 base, J shed 4 bases, and the junction held 2 bases outside the gene matches. The CDR3 loop is CASSLDRGRYEQYV. CDR3 nucleotides: TGTGCCAGCAGCTTAGACAGGGGGCGTTACGAGCAGTACGTC.

As regards this clonotype: Being one base from a much bigger clone, this may be a read error. V gene TRBV28 combines with J gene TRBJ2-7; the D gene is possibly TRBD2 (6 bases). Germline V gene data show CDR1 as MDHEN and CDR2 as SYDVKM. The CDR3 runs to 12 residues. Trimming shortened V by 3 bases and J by 10 bases, and 13 bases separated the two germline ends. This CDR3 is CASSLGGVDQYV. For the CDR3, the DNA is TGTGCCAGCAGTTTGGGCGGGGTCGATCAGTACGTC.

For this clonotype: The junction and the germline gene differ at one end; a read error may be behind it. The chain carries TRBV5-5 and TRBJ2-1, with D uncertain. This CDR3 spans 13 amino acids. Germline CDR1 and CDR2: SGHKS and YYEKEE (reference sequence). CDR3 residues: CASGLLVYNEQFF. The CDR3 DNA reads as TGTGCCAGCGGCTTGTTAGTGTACAATGAGCAGTTCTTC.

This clonotype was picked up a small number of times. The chain carries TRBV6-1 and TRBJ1-5, with D possibly matching TRBD1 (6 bases). The CDR3 extends over 14 amino acids. Germline assignment: CDR1 MNHNS and CDR2 SASEGT. The V and J ends lost 11 bases and 5 bases respectively, with 19 bases between them. The CDR3 DNA follows: TGTGCCTGCGAAGTGGGGGACAATCATCAGCCCCAGCATTTT. Translated, it gives CACEVGDNHQPQHF.

The chain is built from TRBV7-6 and TRBJ2-7; D is tentatively TRBD1 or TRBD2 (5 bases each). V shed 3 bases and J shed 7 bases, with 19 bases lying between them. The CDR3 is 15 residues long. Germline CDR1 is SGHVS and CDR2 is FNYEAQ. CDR3 DNA: TGTGCCAGCAGCTTCGAGTGGGGACCACCTGGAGAGCAGTACTTC. Its translation: CASSFEWGPPGEQYF.

This clonotype was seen at least ten times. J is TRBJ1-1 and V is TRBV7-9; D might be TRBD1 (5 bases). The CDR3 loop spans 22 amino acids. Trimming shortened V by 2 bases and J by 0 bases, and 31 bases separated the two germline ends. From germline, CDR1 is SEHNR and CDR2 FQNEAQ (reference sequence). CDR3 sequence reads: CASSLSTFGEDVGQGMNTEAFF. CDR3 in DNA: TGTGCCAGCAGCTTAAGTACGTTCGGAGAGGATGTGGGTCAGGGAATGAACACTGAAGCTTTCTTT.

This clonotype has a handful of counts. The chain is built from TRBV6-5 and TRBJ2-2; D ambiguous. The germline gives CDR1 MNHEY, CDR2 SVGAGI. V gave up 3 bases and J gave up 3 bases, with 8 bases separating them. The length of the CDR3 is 14 residues. The CDR3 here is CASSYRSHTGELFF. The CDR3 DNA reads TGTGCCAGCAGTTATAGGAGTCACACCGGGGAGCTGTTTTTT.

This chain uses TRBV6-2 or TRBV6-3 with TRBJ2-1; 8 positions agree with TRBD1. The CDR3 is 16 residues long. The V gene's germline CDR1 is MNHEY and CDR2 SVGEGT. Unmatched junction bases numbered 12, after V lost 4 bases and J lost 7 bases. The CDR3: CASSCTERQGWNEQFF. The CDR3 DNA reads TGTGCCAGCAGTTGCACCGAACGACAGGGGTGGAATGAGCAGTTCTTC.

The chain uses TRBV20-1 and TRBJ1-2, with D uncertain. Germline loops: CDR1 DFQATT, CDR2 SNEGSKA (reference sequence). V was cut by 0 bases and J by 4 bases, with 9 bases left in between. The CDR3 contains 13 residues. The CDR3 DNA reads as TGCAGTGCTAGAGATCGAGAGACCTATGGCTACACCTTC. Protein product: CSARDRETYGYTF.

This clonotype has more than one count but fewer than ten. The CDR3 DNA is TGTGCCAGCAGTTTCGACGAGGCCCCCACAGATACGCAGTATTTT. This encodes CASSFDEAPTDTQYF. The V call is TRBV28, the J call TRBJ2-3; unclear D gene. The V and J ends lost 3 bases and 2 bases respectively, with 12 bases between them. The CDR3 has 15 amino acids. Germline lookup yields CDR1 MDHEN and CDR2 SYDVKM.

The rearrangement joins TRBV7-6 to TRBJ2-2; weak D call: TRBD1 (6 bases). Germline V gene sequence: CDR1 SGHVS, CDR2 FNYEAQ. V lost 8 bases and J 4 bases, leaving 20 bases between the germline ends. CDR3 length: 16 amino acids. The DNA of the CDR3 is TGTGCCAGCGGCGCGACCCGGGACATTAGCACCGGGGAGCTGTTTTTT. Encoded protein: CASGATRDISTGELFF. Supplemented by reference TRBV7-6 and TRBJ2-2, the full variable domain reads GAGVSQSPRYKVTKRGQDVALRCDPISGHVSLYWYRQALGQGPEFLTYFNYEAQQDKSGLPNDRFSAERPEGSISTLTIQRTEQRDSAMYRCASGATRDISTGELFFGEGSRLTVL.

In its sample, this clonotype was seen many times. The gene calls are TRBV7-9 and TRBJ2-1, with 10 nucleotides matching TRBD2. In germline, CDR1 is SEHNR, CDR2 FQNEAQ (reference sequence). Unmatched junction bases numbered 11, after V lost 5 bases and J lost 4 bases. The CDR3 has 17 residues. The CDR3 spells CASSKSPGLAVYNEQFF. CDR3 bases: TGTGCCAGCAGCAAGAGCCCTGGACTAGCGGTTTACAATGAGCAGTTCTTC.

This clonotype was picked up many times. The chain couples TRBV7-2 to TRBJ2-1; D ambiguous. Germline CDR1 reads SGHTA; CDR2 reads FQGNSA. CDR3 size: 16 residues. Trimming took 4 bases from V and 0 from J, leaving 13 bases between them. The CDR3 region is CASSSADKSSYNEQFF. DNA for the CDR3: TGTGCCAGCAGCTCAGCCGACAAGAGCTCCTACAATGAGCAGTTCTTC.